The clone carrying this T cell receptor (beta chain) showed up just a few times. Germline V lookup: CDR1 KGHDR, CDR2 SFDVKD. The CDR3 is made up of 13 amino acids. Trimming shortened V by 2 bases and J by 10 bases, and 12 bases separated the two germline ends. TCR beta CDR3 regions were amplified from RNA. Primed by the HTBI set, a first-round RT-PCR was run on the TCR CDR3. Via MiXCR, TCRdb re-called the multiplex PCR reads, giving one row per CDR3 protein. The table shows about 700,000 distinct CDR3 sequences, with around 15% occurring only once. This sample was included in a study of T cells in Graves' hyperthyroidism and ophthalmopathy.

The receptor was isolated from a woman younger than 35 with Graves' hyperthyroidism. This sequence joins TRBV24-1 and TRBJ2-3; D might be TRBD2 (5 bases). Specimen: blood. The CDR3 is CATSDSSRESQYF. CDR3 in DNA: TGTGCCACCAGTGATTCTAGCCGTGAATCGCAGTATTTT.